This TCR beta chain derives from a study of spatial heterogeneity in lung cancer. Study-wide results and limits: The number of expanded tumor alpha and beta chains correlated with mutation number.

CDR1 and CDR2 from the germline V gene are SEHNR and FQNEAQ (reference sequence). Trimming stripped 5 bases from V and 0 bases from J, with 13 bases between. The CDR3 sequence is 16 residues long. The sample holds a few counts of this clonotype. The antigen remains unidentified. TCRdb re-called the 5' RACE reads with MiXCR, one entry per CDR3 protein. Of about 20,000 distinct CDR3 sequences listed, around 15% are singletons. Time point reported: sample taken at primary tumor resection. The chain employs TRBV7-9 and TRBJ2-2; D might be TRBD1 or TRBD2, each matching 6 bases. The source of this sequence is a female donor with early-stage non-small cell lung cancer. Source: lung tumor tissue, taken at surgery. CDR3: CASSRGTPANTGELFF. The DNA of the CDR3 is TGTGCCAGCAGCCGGGGGACACCCGCGAACACCGGGGAGCTGTTTTTT.